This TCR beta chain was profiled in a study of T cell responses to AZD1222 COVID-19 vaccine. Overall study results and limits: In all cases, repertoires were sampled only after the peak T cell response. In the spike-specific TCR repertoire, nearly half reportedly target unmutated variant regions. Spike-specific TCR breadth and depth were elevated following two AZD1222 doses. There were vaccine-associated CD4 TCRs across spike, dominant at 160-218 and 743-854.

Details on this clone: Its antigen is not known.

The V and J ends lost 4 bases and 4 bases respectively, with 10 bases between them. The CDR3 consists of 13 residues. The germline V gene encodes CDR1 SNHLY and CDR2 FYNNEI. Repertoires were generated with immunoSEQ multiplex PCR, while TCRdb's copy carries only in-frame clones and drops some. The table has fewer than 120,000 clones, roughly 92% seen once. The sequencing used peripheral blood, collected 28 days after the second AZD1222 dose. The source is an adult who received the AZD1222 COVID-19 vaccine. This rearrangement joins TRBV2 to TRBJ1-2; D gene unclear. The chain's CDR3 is CASSVGGPYGYTF. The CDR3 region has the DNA TGTGCCAGCAGTGTAGGCGGTCCCTATGGCTACACCTTC.